The 20 T cell receptor beta chains below come from one sample, sequenced in a study of metastatic and nonmetastatic thyroid tumors. Thyroid surgery had not been preceded by any treatment in any patient. TCRdb re-called the PCR reads with MiXCR. The sample shows about 40,000 clones, 25% to 30% of them seen only once. Source material: blood. The receptors stem from a male donor with papillary thyroid cancer or a benign thyroid nodule (not recorded which). Some clones in this sample may be carry-over from other donors' samples.

The table lists this clone with many counts. The chain has TRBV5-6 and TRBJ2-5; TRBD1 agrees at 7 bases. CDR1 SGHDT and CDR2 YYEEEE come from the germline V gene. The V gene end was trimmed by 3 bases and the J gene end by 5 bases; junction bases not matched to a gene: 4. The CDR3 covers 13 residues. In nucleotides, the CDR3 is TGTGCCAGCAGCTACAGGGGAAGGGAGACCCAGTACTTC. Its translation: CASSYRGRETQYF.

In this sample, this clone turned up many times. V is TRBV2 and J is TRBJ1-1; no reliable D call. The V and J ends lost 5 bases and 1 base respectively, with 11 bases between them. This CDR3 is built from 14 residues. Germline V gives CDR1 SNHLY, CDR2 FYNNEI. The CDR3 sequence is CASSSWTGNTEAFF. In DNA form, the CDR3 reads TGTGCCAGCAGTAGCTGGACCGGGAACACTGAAGCTTTCTTT.

This clone occurred once. This rearrangement joins TRBV7-2 to TRBJ2-1, with 11 bases identical to TRBD2. Trimming removed 0 bases from V and 3 bases from J; junction bases left unmatched: 1. Germline V gene lookup returns CDR1 SGHTA and CDR2 FQGNSA. This CDR3 is built from 16 residues. The CDR3 nucleotides are TGTGCCAGCAGCTTAGCGGGGACTAGCGGCTACAATGAGCAGTTCTTC. It codes for CASSLAGTSGYNEQFF.

This clone has a count of ten or more. The chain employs TRBV3-1 and TRBJ1-3; D gene uncertain. In germline, CDR1 is LGHDT, CDR2 YNNKEL (reference sequence). The CDR3 is 15 residues long. The V end was cut by 1 base, the J end by 0 bases, with 7 bases between. CDR3 sequence: CASSQAPLSGNTIYF. CDR3 coding DNA: TGTGCCAGCAGCCAAGCCCCCCTCTCTGGAAACACCATATATTTT.

This clone has at least ten counts. The genes are TRBV5-1 and TRBJ2-4, with D tentatively TRBD1 (6 bases). The CDR3 extends over 16 amino acids. Germline V CDR1 and CDR2: SGHRS, YFSETQ. Trimming took 4 bases from V and 3 from J, leaving 17 bases between them. The CDR3 region has the DNA TGCGCCAGCAGCGGGGCTTCCGAGGGGGTCAAAAACATTCAGTACTTC. Its protein product is CASSGASEGVKNIQYF.

In regard to this clone: The junction and the germline gene differ at one end; a read error may be behind it. This chain connects TRBV6-1 to TRBJ2-7; 12 bases match TRBD2. The CDR3 consists of 15 residues. Germline lookup yields CDR1 MNHNS and CDR2 SASEGT. The CDR3 reads CVSSPQLAGGYEQYF. The CDR3 region has the DNA TGTGTCAGCAGTCCGCAACTAGCGGGAGGTTACGAGCAGTACTTC.

This chain connects TRBV6-6 to TRBJ2-5; no clear D. The V gene's germline CDR1 is MNHNY and CDR2 SVGAGI (reference sequence). Trimming shortened V by 0 bases and J by 5 bases, and 7 bases separated the two germline ends. The CDR3 is 13 amino acids. The CDR3 spells CASSYSVVETQYF. Written as DNA, the CDR3 is TGTGCCAGCAGTTACTCGGTAGTTGAGACCCAGTACTTC.

The rearrangement joins TRBV19 to TRBJ1-6; D ambiguous. V dropped 2 bases and J dropped 7 bases, with 9 bases sitting between them. This CDR3 is 14 amino acids long. CDR1 and CDR2 from the germline V gene are LNHDA and SQIVND (reference sequence). CDR3 coding DNA: TGTGCCAGTAGTATAAGGGTTGGGAATTCACCCCTCCACTTT. Translation: CASSIRVGNSPLHF.

J is TRBJ1-1 and V is TRBV11-2; D is undetermined. Per germline, CDR1 SGHAT and CDR2 FQNNGV. The CDR3 has 16 amino acids. The V gene lost 3 bases and the J gene lost 3 bases, with 17 bases spanning the gap. CDR3 sequence: CASSLGIQITDTEAFF. In DNA, the CDR3 is TGTGCCAGCAGCTTGGGAATACAGATCACCGACACTGAAGCTTTCTTT.

This clone has only a few counts. The chain is built from TRBV2 and TRBJ1-2; D perhaps matches TRBD1 (5 bases). The CDR3 consists of 15 residues. Between the trimmed V and J ends, which lost 1 base and 2 bases, there was a span of 11 bases. CDR1 is SNHLY and CDR2 is FYNNEI in the germline V gene. The CDR3 here is CASSEGGVTNYGYTF. The CDR3 bases are TGTGCCAGCAGTGAAGGGGGGGTGACCAACTATGGCTACACCTTC.

The chain links TRBV9 to TRBJ2-7, with D possibly TRBD1 on 6 matching bases. Between the trimmed V and J ends, which lost 3 bases and 5 bases, there was a span of 12 bases. This CDR3 is 13 amino acids long. Per germline, CDR1 SGDLS and CDR2 YYNGEE. The CDR3 nucleotides are TGTGCCAGCAGCGCCACAGGGTCTAACGAGCAGTACTTC. Residues: CASSATGSNEQYF.

This clone came up a few times. The chain joins TRBV7-9 to TRBJ2-3; D is unclear. Germline CDR1 and CDR2: SEHNR and FQNEAQ (reference sequence). CDR3 length: 11 residues. The germline V and J ends were trimmed by 2 bases and 6 bases, with 3 bases remaining between them. The DNA for the CDR3 is TGTGCCAGCAGCTTATATGATACGCAGTATTTT. Translation gives CASSLYDTQYF.

The chain joins TRBV5-1 to TRBJ2-1, with D perhaps matching TRBD1 or TRBD2 (6 bases each). The CDR3 covers 15 residues. Trimming took off 0 bases at V and 10 bases at J, with 17 bases between the two ends. Germline V gene data show CDR1 as SGHRS and CDR2 as YFSETQ. The CDR3 DNA reads as TGCGCCAGCAGCTTGGTACTTGGGACTGGGGGCGAGCAGTTCTTC. This sequence encodes CASSLVLGTGGEQFF.

The gene calls are TRBV7-8 and TRBJ2-7; D is perhaps TRBD1 (10 bases). Germline CDR1 is SGHVS and CDR2 is FQNEAQ. V lost 5 bases and J lost 3, with 26 bases in between. There are 18 residues in the CDR3. The CDR3 DNA follows: TGTGCCAGCAGCCCAGGGACAGGGGCGCTAGCGGGGTGCTACGAGCAGTACTTC. Translating gives CASSPGTGALAGCYEQYF.

V is TRBV3-1 and J is TRBJ2-3; D not certain. Germline V gene sequence: CDR1 LGHDT, CDR2 YNNKEL (reference sequence). V lost 5 bases, J lost 1 base, and 16 bases lay in between. CDR3 length: 16 amino acids. The CDR3 DNA reads TGTGCCAGCAGCGCCGAGGCCCTCCTCCGCACAGATACGCAGTATTTT. Protein sequence: CASSAEALLRTDTQYF.

This clone has just a few counts. The CDR3, as DNA: TGTGCCAGCAGTTCGGGCAGGCTAACTAATAGGAACGAGCAGTACTTC. Its protein product is CASSSGRLTNRNEQYF. V gene TRBV6-5 combines with J gene TRBJ2-7, with D uncertain. The CDR3 covers 16 residues. V was trimmed by 4 bases and J by 5 bases, leaving 21 bases between them. Germline V gene data show CDR1 as MNHEY and CDR2 as SVGAGI.

This clone has ten or more counts. The chain has TRBV20-1 and TRBJ2-1; no definite D call. The CDR3 spans 11 residues. V was trimmed by 6 bases and J by 4 bases, leaving 7 bases between them. CDR1 and CDR2 from the germline V gene are DFQATT and SNEGSKA (reference sequence). CDR3 protein: CSAKQYNEQFF. The CDR3 DNA is TGCAGTGCCAAACAATACAATGAGCAGTTCTTC.

On this clone: The junction departs from germline at one end; a sequencing error may be responsible. The chain recombines TRBV7-3 with TRBJ1-1, with a possible D match to TRBD1 (6 bases). Per the germline V gene, CDR1 is SGHTA and CDR2 is FQGTGA. The CDR3 covers 14 residues. In DNA form, the CDR3 reads TGTGCCAACAGCTGGGGGGGACGGGACACTGAAGCTTGCTTT. Translated: CANSWGGRDTEACF.

This clone showed up many times. J is TRBJ1-1 and V is TRBV6-1, with D hard to call. In germline, CDR1 is MNHNS, CDR2 SASEGT. The CDR3 runs to 13 residues. Trimming stripped 5 bases from V and 5 bases from J, with 12 bases between. The DNA of the CDR3 is TGTGCCAGCAGTCTCTGGGGTTGGACTGAAGCTTTCTTT. Encoded protein: CASSLWGWTEAFF.

V and J are TRBV6-1 and TRBJ1-3; TRBD1 matches 7 bases. The germline V gene has CDR1 MNHNS and CDR2 SASEGT. This CDR3 is 16 amino acids long. V gave up 5 bases and J gave up 0 bases; unmatched junction bases: 7. CDR3 DNA sequence: TGTGCCAGCAGTACAGACTACAGGGGCTCTGGAAACACCATATATTTT. It is translated as CASSTDYRGSGNTIYF.